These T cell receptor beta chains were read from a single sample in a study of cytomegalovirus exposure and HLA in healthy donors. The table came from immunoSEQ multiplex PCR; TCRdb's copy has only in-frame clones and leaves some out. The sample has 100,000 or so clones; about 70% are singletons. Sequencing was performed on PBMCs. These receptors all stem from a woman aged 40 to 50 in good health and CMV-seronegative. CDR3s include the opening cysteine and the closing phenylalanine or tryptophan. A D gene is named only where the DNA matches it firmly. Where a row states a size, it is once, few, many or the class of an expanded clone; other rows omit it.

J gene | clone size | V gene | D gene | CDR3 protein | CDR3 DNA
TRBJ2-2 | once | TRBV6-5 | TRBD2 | CASSRLAVNTGELFF | TGTGCCAGCAGCAGACTAGCGGTAAACACCGGGGAGCTGTTTTTT
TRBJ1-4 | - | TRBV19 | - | CASCSQGWEKLFF | TGTGCCAGTTGCTCCCAGGGTTGGGAAAAACTGTTTTTT
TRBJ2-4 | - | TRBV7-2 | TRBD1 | CASSLRDRDRNIQYF | TGTGCCAGCAGCTTAAGGGACAGGGATCGAAACATTCAGTACTTC
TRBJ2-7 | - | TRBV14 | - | CASSQDFVGVEQYF | TGTGCCAGCAGCCAAGATTTCGTCGGGGTCGAGCAGTACTTC
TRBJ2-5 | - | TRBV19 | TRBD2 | CASTKRETRETQYF | TGTGCCAGTACTAAGCGGGAGACCCGGGAGACCCAGTACTTC
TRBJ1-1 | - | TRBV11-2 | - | CASSLDRGTLNTEAFF | TGTGCCAGCAGCTTAGATAGGGGCACCCTGAACACTGAAGCTTTCTTT
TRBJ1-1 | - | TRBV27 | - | CASSSPVTESRIGTEAFF | TGTGCCAGCAGTTCCCCCGTTACAGAGAGTCGAATAGGCACTGAAGCTTTCTTT
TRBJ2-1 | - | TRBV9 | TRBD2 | CASSLAGALNEQFF | TGTGCCAGCAGCTTAGCGGGAGCGCTCAATGAGCAGTTCTTC
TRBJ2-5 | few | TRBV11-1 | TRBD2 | CASSSGLAGDEYQYF | TGTGCCAGCAGCTCCGGACTAGCGGGAGATGAATACCAGTACTTC
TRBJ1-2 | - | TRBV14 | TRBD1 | CASSQEGTGGWFGYTF | TGTGCCAGCAGCCAAGAGGGGACAGGGGGCTGGTTTGGCTACACCTTC
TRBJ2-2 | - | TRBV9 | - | CASSVARGAHTGELFF | TGTGCCAGCAGCGTAGCTCGGGGGGCTCACACCGGGGAGCTGTTTTTT
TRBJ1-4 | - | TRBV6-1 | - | CASSEVQGDEKLFF | TGTGCCAGCAGTGAAGTGCAGGGTGATGAAAAACTGTTTTTT
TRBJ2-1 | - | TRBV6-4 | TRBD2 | CASSPSGIASYNEQFF | TGTGCCAGCAGTCCTAGCGGGATTGCGTCCTACAATGAGCAGTTCTTC
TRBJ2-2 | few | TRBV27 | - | CASRGPGGGRLAGELFF | TGTGCCAGCAGGGGTCCTGGTGGGGGGAGATTAGCCGGGGAGCTGTTTTTT
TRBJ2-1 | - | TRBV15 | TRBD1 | CATSLGTGGYEQFF | TGTGCCACCAGCCTCGGGACAGGGGGTTATGAGCAGTTCTTC
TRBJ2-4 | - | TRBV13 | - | CASSSGQNIQYF | TGTGCCAGCAGCTCAGGGCAGAACATTCAGTACTTC
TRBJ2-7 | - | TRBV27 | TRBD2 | CASSFAGEGTEQYF | TGTGCCAGCAGTTTCGCGGGGGAGGGGACGGAGCAGTACTTC
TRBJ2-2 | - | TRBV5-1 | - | CASSPAANTGELFF | TGCGCCAGCAGCCCGGCGGCGAACACCGGGGAGCTGTTTTTT
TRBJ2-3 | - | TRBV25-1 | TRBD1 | CASSDTGGRHTDTQYF | TGTGCCAGCAGTGATACAGGGGGTAGGCACACAGATACGCAGTATTTT
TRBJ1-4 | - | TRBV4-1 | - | CASSQAHRSGEKLFF | TGCGCCAGCAGCCAAGCGCATCGGTCGGGTGAAAAACTGTTTTTT
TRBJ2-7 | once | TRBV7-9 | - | CSSSLEERRLEQYF | TGTTCCAGCAGCTTAGAAGAACGGCGGCTCGAGCAGTACTTC
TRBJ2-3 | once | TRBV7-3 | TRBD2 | CASSPRVAGGTDTQYF | TGTGCCAGCAGCCCACGAGTAGCGGGGGGCACAGATACGCAGTATTTT
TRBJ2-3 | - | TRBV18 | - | CASSLVAARRDTDTQYF | TGTGCCAGCTCACTTGTCGCAGCGCGGCGAGACACAGATACGCAGTATTTT
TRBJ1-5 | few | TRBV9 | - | CASSVGRDQPQHF | TGTGCCAGCAGCGTAGGTCGGGATCAGCCCCAGCATTTT
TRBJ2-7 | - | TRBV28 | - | CASSPGNSYEQYF | TGTGCCAGCAGCCCAGGGAACTCCTACGAGCAGTACTTC
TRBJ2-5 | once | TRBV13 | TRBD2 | CASSLFAGGTGETQYF | TGTGCCAGCAGCTTATTCGCGGGGGGCACCGGGGAGACCCAGTACTTC
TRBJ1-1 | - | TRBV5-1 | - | CASSFQGFTEAFF | TGCGCCAGCAGCTTCCAGGGTTTCACTGAAGCTTTCTTT
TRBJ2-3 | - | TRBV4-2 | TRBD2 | CASSQEGLAGGSPDTQYF | TGTGCCAGCAGCCAAGAGGGACTAGCGGGGGGGAGCCCAGATACGCAGTATTTT
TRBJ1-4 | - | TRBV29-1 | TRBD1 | CSVVRGTGGHDEKLFF | TGCAGCGTTGTGCGGGGGACAGGGGGCCACGATGAAAAACTGTTTTTT
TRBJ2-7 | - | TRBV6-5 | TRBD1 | CASRGTGTTFYEQYF | TGTGCCAGCAGGGGGACAGGGACAACATTCTACGAGCAGTACTTC
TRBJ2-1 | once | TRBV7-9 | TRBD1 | CSSSLVGTGEDGQFF | TGTTCCAGCAGCTTAGTGGGGACAGGGGAAGATGGGCAGTTCTTC
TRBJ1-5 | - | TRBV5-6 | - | CASRKFGSDTNQPQHF | TGTGCCAGCAGGAAGTTTGGGAGCGATACCAATCAGCCCCAGCATTTT
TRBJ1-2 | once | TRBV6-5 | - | CASSYSGPRQDYGYTF | TGTGCCAGCAGTTACTCGGGCCCCCGGCAGGACTATGGCTACACCTTC
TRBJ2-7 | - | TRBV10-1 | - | CASSVSGDVNEQYF | TGCGCCAGCAGTGTGTCGGGAGACGTGAACGAGCAGTACTTC
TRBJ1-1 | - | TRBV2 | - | CASSLLEQTEAFF | TGTGCCAGCAGTCTTCTGGAGCAGACTGAAGCTTTCTTT
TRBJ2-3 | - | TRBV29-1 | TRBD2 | CSVLAGGPIDTQYF | TGCAGCGTTCTAGCGGGGGGGCCAATAGATACGCAGTATTTT
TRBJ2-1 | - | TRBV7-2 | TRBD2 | CASSLDWFLADYNEQFF | TGTGCCAGCAGCTTAGATTGGTTTCTAGCGGACTACAATGAGCAGTTCTTC
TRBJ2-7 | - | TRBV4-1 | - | CASSQGSLPSYEQYF | TGCGCCAGCAGCCAAGGGAGTCTACCTTCCTACGAGCAGTACTTC
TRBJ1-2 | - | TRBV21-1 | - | CATMTGSGYTF | TGTGCCACAATGACAGGGTCCGGCTACACCTTC
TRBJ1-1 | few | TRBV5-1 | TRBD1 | CASSLAGTGLRRAFF | TGCGCCAGCAGCTTGGCCGGGACAGGCCTCCGCAGGGCTTTCTTT
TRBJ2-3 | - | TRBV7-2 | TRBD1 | CASSSWDSLTDTQYF | TGTGCCAGCAGCTCATGGGACAGCCTTACAGATACGCAGTATTTT
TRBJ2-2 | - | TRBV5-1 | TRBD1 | CASSLWNTGVTGELFF | TGCGCCAGCAGCTTGTGGAACACAGGGGTGACCGGGGAGCTGTTTTTT
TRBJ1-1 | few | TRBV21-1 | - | CASSINQENTEAFF | TGTGCCAGCAGCATCAATCAGGAGAACACTGAAGCTTTCTTT
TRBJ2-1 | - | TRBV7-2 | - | CASSPSLAGQFF | TGTGCCAGCAGCCCCAGCCTGGCAGGGCAGTTCTTC
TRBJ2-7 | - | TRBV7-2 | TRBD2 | CASSLTGGSYEQYF | TGTGCCAGCAGCTTGACGGGGGGGTCCTACGAGCAGTACTTC
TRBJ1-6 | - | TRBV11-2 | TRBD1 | CASSFERTGVGSPLHF | TGTGCCAGCAGCTTTGAGCGGACAGGGGTGGGTTCACCCCTCCACTTT
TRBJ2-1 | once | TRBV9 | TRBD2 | CASSSEELAAYNEQFF | TGTGCCAGCAGCTCAGAGGAGCTAGCGGCCTACAATGAGCAGTTCTTC
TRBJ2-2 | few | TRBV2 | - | CASSGGVANTGELFF | TGTGCCAGCAGTGGGGGGGTTGCGAACACCGGGGAGCTGTTTTTT
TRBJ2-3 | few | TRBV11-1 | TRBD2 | CASSLAGGSDTQYF | TGTGCCAGCAGCCTAGCGGGGGGATCAGATACGCAGTATTTT
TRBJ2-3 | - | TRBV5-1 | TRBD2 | CASSLRTSGETDTQYF | TGCGCCAGCAGCCTCCGGACTAGCGGGGAGACAGATACGCAGTATTTT
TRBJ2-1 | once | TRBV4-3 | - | CASSLGGGSYNEQFF | TGCGCCAGCAGCCTAGGGGGGGGGTCCTACAATGAGCAGTTCTTC
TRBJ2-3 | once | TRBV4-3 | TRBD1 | CASSQDPLGQGDTDTQYF | TGCGCCAGCAGCCAAGATCCCCTTGGACAGGGTGACACAGATACGCAGTATTTT
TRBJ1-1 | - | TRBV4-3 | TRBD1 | CASSQEGTGQTKAFF | TGCGCCAGCAGCCAAGAGGGGACAGGGCAAACCAAAGCTTTCTTT